The 20 T cell receptor beta chains given below trace back to one sample, sequenced in a study of PD-L1 blockade in urothelial cancer. The method was immunoSEQ multiplex PCR; TCRdb's version includes in-frame clones alone and lacks a portion of them. Of under 55,000 clones in the sample, over 70% were seen once. The specimen was PBMCs, collected around atezolizumab (anti-PD-L1) treatment. The receptors here all came from a man in his forties with urothelial cancer.

This clone was detected only once. The rearrangement joins TRBV7-8 to TRBJ1-2; D gene uncertain. The CDR3 is 15 amino acids. Germline V lookup: CDR1 SGHVS, CDR2 FQNEAQ. V lost 0 bases, J lost 0 bases, and 8 bases lay in between. CDR3 amino acids: CASSLAGEANYGYTF. The CDR3 DNA is TGTGCCAGCAGCTTAGCCGGGGAAGCTAACTATGGCTACACCTTC.

Only a few counts were recorded for this clone. The chain combines TRBV5-4 with TRBJ2-5; 9 bases align to TRBD1. Germline V lookup: CDR1 SGHNT, CDR2 YYREEE (reference sequence). The CDR3 covers 15 residues. Losses at the gene ends were 2 bases for V and 5 bases for J; bases not matched to a gene: 7. CDR3 in DNA: TGTGCCAGCAGCTTTGGGACGACAGGGGGGGAGACCCAGTACTTC. This sequence encodes CASSFGTTGGETQYF. The variable domain in full, completed from reference TRBV5-4 and TRBJ2-5, reads ETGVTQSPTHLIKTRGQQVTLRCSSQSGHNTVSWYQQALGQGPQFIFQYYREEENGRGNFPPRFSGLQFPNYSSELNVNALELDDSALYLCASSFGTTGGETQYFGPGTRLLVL.

The gene calls are TRBV30 and TRBJ1-1; D unclear. CDR1 GTSNPN and CDR2 SVGIG come from the germline V gene (reference sequence). CDR3 length: 12 residues. Trimming cost V 5 bases and J 7 bases, with 14 bases left between them. The CDR3 loop is CAWAGEFFEAFF. CDR3 bases: TGTGCCTGGGCCGGGGAATTTTTTGAAGCTTTCTTT. The full variable domain, completed using reference TRBV30 and TRBJ1-1, is SQTIHQWPATLVQPVGSPLSLECTVEGTSNPNLYWYRQAAGRGLQLLFYSVGIGQISSEVPQNLSASRPQDRQFILSSKKLLLSDSGFYLCAWAGEFFEAFFGQGTRLTVV.

The rearrangement links TRBV19 to TRBJ1-1; 10 bases line up with TRBD1. Trimming removed 1 base from V and 4 bases from J; junction bases left unmatched: 0. This CDR3 region has 14 residues. CDR1 and CDR2 (germline): LNHDA, SQIVND (reference sequence). DNA of the CDR3: TGTGCCAGTAGTATAGGACAGGGGGCCACTGAAGCTTTCTTT. As protein: CASSIGQGATEAFF.

V and J are TRBV21-1 and TRBJ2-7; TRBD1 was called by the table and not checked on the DNA. TRBV21-1 is a pseudogene segment. CDR3 size: 15 residues. CDR3 residues: CASSNSGTGGYEQYF. CDR3 coding DNA: TGTGCCAGCAGCAATTCCGGGACAGGAGGGTACGAGCAGTACTTC.

This sequence joins TRBV7-9 and TRBJ2-7; TRBD1 agrees at 7 bases. CDR1 is SEHNR and CDR2 is FQNEAQ in the germline V gene (reference sequence). The V segment lost 3 bases and the J segment 11 bases; nucleotides outside the gene matches: 7. The CDR3 has 12 amino acids. CDR3 sequence reads: CASSFREQGKYF. CDR3 nucleotides: TGTGCCAGCAGCTTTAGGGAACAGGGGAAGTACTTC.

The V and J genes are TRBV27 and TRBJ2-2; tentatively, D is TRBD2 (6 bases). CDR3 length: 16 residues. Germline CDR1 and CDR2: MNHEY and SMNVEV (reference sequence). V lost 7 bases to trimming and J lost 7 bases, with 22 bases between them. The CDR3 region has the DNA TGTGCCAGCACCAAAGTAGGCAGGGTTAGCGGCGGGGAGCTGTTTTTT. This encodes CASTKVGRVSGGELFF.

The rearrangement links TRBV7-9 to TRBJ2-1; possible D gene TRBD2, 7 bases. Between the trimmed V and J ends, which lost 5 bases and 5 bases, there was a span of 10 bases. The CDR3 spans 13 residues. CDR1 and CDR2 (germline): SEHNR, FQNEAQ (reference sequence). CDR3 in amino acids: CASSRGANNEQFF. As DNA, the CDR3 is TGTGCCAGCAGCCGGGGGGCCAACAATGAGCAGTTCTTC.

CDR3 in DNA: TGTGCCACCAGCAGAGATCCCTCCCCCCTAAATGGCTACACCTTC. Amino acids: CATSRDPSPLNGYTF. The chain joins TRBV15 to TRBJ1-2; D not certain. This CDR3 has 15 amino acids. Germline-derived CDR1 and CDR2 are LNHNV and YYDKDF (reference sequence). V gave up 0 bases and J gave up 6 bases, with 14 bases separating them.

This clone is a singleton in its sample. The rearrangement links TRBV6-5 to TRBJ1-5; 8 nucleotides agree with TRBD1. Germline assignment: CDR1 MNHEY and CDR2 SVGAGI. The length of the CDR3 is 14 residues. V was pared by 4 bases and J by 7 bases, with 6 bases of the junction left unmatched. CDR3 sequence reads: CASSLRQGNQPQHF. The CDR3 coding sequence is TGTGCCAGCAGTTTAAGACAGGGGAACCAGCCCCAGCATTTT.

In this sample, this clone is medium-sized (0.01 to 0.1%). The chain recombines TRBV28 with TRBJ1-2; 9 nucleotides match TRBD1. CDR1 is MDHEN and CDR2 is SYDVKM in the germline V gene. The CDR3 is 14 residues long. J was trimmed by 6 bases and V by 4 bases; bases with no gene match: 6. The CDR3 loop reads CASSSATGGHGYTF. The CDR3 region has the DNA TGTGCCAGCAGTTCCGCGACAGGGGGGCATGGCTACACCTTC.

This clone has only a few counts. The chain recombines TRBV6-5 with TRBJ2-7; D gene uncertain. The CDR3 runs to 12 residues. V was cut by 6 bases and J by 2 bases, with 8 bases left in between. CDR1 is MNHEY, CDR2 SVGAGI, per germline. The CDR3 DNA is TGTGCCAGCAGGACATTCACCTACGAGCAGTACTTC. It codes for CASRTFTYEQYF.

The CDR3 DNA sequence: TGTGCCATCAGTGAGTCCTCCCTGGGCGGGAGCGGCACAGATACGCAGTATTTT. It is translated as CAISESSLGGSGTDTQYF. V usage is TRBV10-3 and J usage is TRBJ2-3; 7 bases align to TRBD2. The ends lost 0 bases at V and 1 base at J; junction bases unmatched: 10. Per germline, CDR1 ENHRY and CDR2 SYGVKD. The CDR3 covers 18 residues.

This chain connects TRBV5-1 to TRBJ2-1, with 8 nucleotides matching TRBD2. The CDR3 consists of 12 residues. V lost 0 bases to trimming and J lost 14 bases; unmatched junction nucleotides: 4. The V gene's germline CDR1 is SGHRS and CDR2 YFSETQ. The CDR3 region has the DNA TGCGCCAGCAGCTTGGGGACGGGAGGGAAGTTCTTC. Amino acids: CASSLGTGGKFF. Using reference TRBV5-1 and TRBJ2-1 for the parts outside the CDR3, the full variable domain is KAGVTQTPRYLIKTRGQQVTLSCSPISGHRSVSWYQQTPGQGLQFLFEYFSETQRNKGNFPGRFSGRQFSNSRSEMNVSTLELGDSALYLCASSLGTGGKFFGPGTRLTVL.

This clone was found once. The chain is built from TRBV7-9 and TRBJ1-5; D is unresolved. The germline V gene has CDR1 SEHNR and CDR2 FQNEAQ (reference sequence). Trimming removed 6 bases from V and 6 bases from J, with 9 bases in between. The CDR3 loop spans 12 amino acids. DNA for the CDR3: TGTGCCAGCAGTAACGGGGTTCAGCCCCAGCATTTT. This codes for CASSNGVQPQHF.

The chain joins TRBV9 to TRBJ2-1, with TRBD2 identical over 9 bases. This CDR3 comprises 14 residues. With V trimmed by 2 bases and J by 9 bases, 6 bases remained unmatched. Germline V CDR1 and CDR2: SGDLS, YYNGEE. The CDR3 bases are TGTGCCAGCAGCGTTTCTAGCGGGACTTTTGAGCAGTTCTTC. It yields the protein CASSVSSGTFEQFF.

V gene TRBV29-1 combines with J gene TRBJ2-7; 10 nucleotides agree with TRBD1. From germline, CDR1 is SQVTM and CDR2 ANQGSEA. The CDR3 extends over 14 amino acids. V lost 1 base to trimming and J lost 1 base; unmatched junction nucleotides: 1. CDR3 bases: TGCAGCGTTGAAGGGGACAGGGGATCCTACGAGCAGTACTTC. Translating gives CSVEGDRGSYEQYF.

The chain carries TRBV10-3 and TRBJ1-4; 9 positions agree with TRBD1. The V gene end was trimmed by 0 bases and the J gene end by 6 bases; junction bases not matched to a gene: 5. CDR1 is ENHRY, CDR2 SYGVKD, per germline. The CDR3 runs 16 residues. For the CDR3, the DNA is TGTGCCATCAGTGAGTCCTTGGGACAGGGCGATGAAAAACTGTTTTTT. Amino acid sequence: CAISESLGQGDEKLFF.

This clone was counted between two and nine times. The chain is built from TRBV30 and TRBJ1-5; D unclear. The germline V gene has CDR1 GTSNPN and CDR2 SVGIG (reference sequence). CDR3 length equals 15 residues. The V gene lost 5 bases and the J gene lost 0 bases, with 14 bases spanning the gap. This chain's CDR3 is CAWRRGGNSNQPQHF. DNA of the CDR3: TGTGCCTGGCGTCGAGGCGGCAATAGCAATCAGCCCCAGCATTTT.

This clone was detected only once. The chain employs TRBV7-9 and TRBJ2-1; weak D call: TRBD2 (6 bases). The ends were cut back, 3 bases at V and 2 bases at J, with 11 bases in the middle. CDR3 length equals 15 residues. CDR1 and CDR2 (germline): SEHNR, FQNEAQ (reference sequence). DNA for the CDR3: TGTGCCAGCAGCTTTCCGACGGGAGCCTACAATGAGCAGTTCTTC. Its translation: CASSFPTGAYNEQFF.